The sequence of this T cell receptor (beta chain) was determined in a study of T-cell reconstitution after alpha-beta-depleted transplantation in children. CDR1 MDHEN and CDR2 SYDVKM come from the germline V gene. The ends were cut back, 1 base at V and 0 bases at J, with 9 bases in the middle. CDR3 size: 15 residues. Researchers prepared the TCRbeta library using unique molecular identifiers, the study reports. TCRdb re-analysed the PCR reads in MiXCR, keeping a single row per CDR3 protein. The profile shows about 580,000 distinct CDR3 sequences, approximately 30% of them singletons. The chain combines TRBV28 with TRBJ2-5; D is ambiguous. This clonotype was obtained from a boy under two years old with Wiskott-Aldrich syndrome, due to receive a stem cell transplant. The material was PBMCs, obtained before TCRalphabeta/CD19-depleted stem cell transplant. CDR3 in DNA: TGTGCCAGCAGTTTATCGGAAATGAACCAAGAGACCCAGTACTTC. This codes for CASSLSEMNQETQYF.